This T cell receptor (beta chain) appears in the sequencing data of a study of CD8 T cells in ankylosing spondylitis. Overall study findings and caveats: Ankylosing spondylitis blood appeared to carry a characteristic TCR beta motif of under ten highly homologous variants. There were earlier reports of some motif variants in reactive arthritis synovial fluid and blood. Clones tied to disease were said to be significantly enriched in matched ankylosing spondylitis synovial fluid.

Making the TCR beta libraries involved quantitative 5'-RACE with molecular barcodes. TCRdb recomputed calls from the 5' RACE reads with MiXCR, one row per CDR3 protein. The table includes tens of thousands of distinct CDR3 sequences, 6.5% to 9% detected once. The CDR3 contains 14 residues. V lost 2 bases, J lost 3 bases, and 11 bases lay in between. This clonotype has just a few counts. The antigen is undetermined. Sequenced: blood. The chain uses TRBV12-3 or TRBV12-4 and TRBJ2-7; D gene ambiguous. The TCR comes from a male donor with ankylosing spondylitis or in good health (not recorded which). Written as DNA, the CDR3 is TGTGCCAGCAGTTTAAACAGCCAGAGCTACGAGCAGTACTTC. Translated: CASSLNSQSYEQYF.